The TCR beta chain under discussion was sequenced for a study of lymphopenia after photon versus proton radiotherapy. A note on this clone: Its specificity is not known.

Only in-frame clones appear in the TCRdb table, and some are missing; sequencing was by immunoSEQ multiplex PCR. Of about 65,000 clones listed, 75% to 90% are singletons. Broader study findings: After the lymphocyte nadir, photon-treated repertoires showed oligoclonal expansion, especially of CD8+ Temra cells. Relative stability marked proton patients; photon patients lost diversity and naive cells.

This receptor was identified in a man aged 80 or over with esophageal cancer. The sequences come from peripheral blood, collected from a patient treated with proton-based radiotherapy.

Here the CDR3 reads CSVARAIGQPQHF. The CDR3 DNA sequence: TGCAGCGTCGCGAGGGCGATTGGTCAGCCCCAGCATTTT. This sequence joins TRBV29-1 and TRBJ1-5; D gene uncertain. V was pared by 6 bases and J by 6 bases, with 15 bases between. The length of the CDR3 is 13 residues. Per germline, CDR1 SQVTM and CDR2 ANQGSEA. Combining the CDR3 with reference TRBV29-1 and TRBJ1-5 gives the whole variable domain SAVISQKPSRDICQRGTSLTIQCQVDSQVTMMFWYRQQPGQSLTLIATANQGSEATYESGFVIDKFPISRPNLTFSTLTVSNMSPEDSSIYLCSVARAIGQPQHFGDGTRLSIL.